One and the same sample provided the 30 T cell receptor beta chains below, sequenced in a study of radiation and T cells in renal cell carcinoma. The table came from immunoSEQ multiplex PCR; TCRdb's copy has only in-frame clones and leaves some out. Of fewer than 80,000 clones listed, roughly 85% are singletons. Regarding time point: blood 4 weeks post-SBRT, at nephrectomy. The treatment is: 15 Gy SBRT to primary tumor, nephrectomy 4 weeks later. This sample comprised blood, obtained from a patient whose treatment included radiotherapy and nephrectomy. The receptors here all came from a woman between 55 and 75 years old with renal cell carcinoma.

The V gene is TRBV29-1, the J gene TRBJ2-3, with 9 bases identical to TRBD2. CDR3 length: 12 amino acids. Germline V gene sequence: CDR1 SQVTM, CDR2 ANQGSEA. V lost 4 bases and J lost 10; bases outside the gene matches: 6. CDR3 in amino acids: CSVASGEGSQYF. In DNA, the CDR3 is TGCAGCGTTGCTAGCGGGGAGGGATCGCAGTATTTT.

This chain joins TRBV6-4 and TRBJ1-1; D gene ambiguous. Germline V gene sequence: CDR1 MRHNA, CDR2 SNTAGT. This CDR3 spans 13 amino acids. V was trimmed by 3 bases and J by 2 bases, leaving 7 bases between them. CDR3 region: CASSETQNTEAFF. The CDR3 nucleotides are TGTGCCAGCAGTGAAACCCAAAACACTGAAGCTTTCTTT.

This sequence joins TRBV21-1 and TRBJ2-5; the D segment call TRBD1 is taken from the table without a DNA check. The better agreement between TRBJ2-7 and the DNA end casts doubt on the J call. TRBV21-1 is a known pseudogene. The CDR3 has 13 residues. The CDR3: CAGRRQACYEQYF. The DNA of the CDR3 is TGTGCCGGTAGACGACAGGCATGCTACGAGCAGTACTTC.

V gene TRBV10-2 combines with J gene TRBJ2-3; 8 bases agree with TRBD1. Germline CDR1 is WSHSY and CDR2 is SAAADI. The CDR3 runs to 15 residues. Unmatched junction bases numbered 5, after V lost 6 bases and J lost 0 bases. CDR3 sequence (DNA): TGCGCCAGCAGCGAATACAGGGGGAGCACAGATACGCAGTATTTT. Protein product: CASSEYRGSTDTQYF.

The chain recombines TRBV4-1 with TRBJ2-5; perhaps TRBD2 as D (5 bases). Trimming left V 5 bases short and J 3 bases short, with 10 bases between. From germline, CDR1 is MGHRA and CDR2 YSYEKL. This CDR3 spans 13 amino acids. The CDR3 loop reads CASSFSGEETQYF. For the CDR3, the DNA is TGCGCCAGCAGCTTCTCCGGGGAAGAGACCCAGTACTTC.

V gene TRBV6-5 combines with J gene TRBJ1-4; weak D call: TRBD1 (5 bases). The V and J ends lost 6 bases and 8 bases respectively, with 16 bases between them. Germline V gene sequence: CDR1 MNHEY, CDR2 SVGAGI. CDR3 size: 14 residues. CDR3 protein: CASSFGTSGEKLFF. DNA for the CDR3: TGTGCCAGCAGCTTCGGGACCAGCGGGGAAAAACTGTTTTTT.

V usage is TRBV7-2 and J usage is TRBJ2-4, with 15 bases that match TRBD2. J gave up 1 base and V 4 bases, and 8 bases lay outside the gene matches. This CDR3 spans 19 amino acids. Germline lookup yields CDR1 SGHTA and CDR2 FQGNSA. DNA of the CDR3: TGTGCCAGCAGCTCAGTGGGACTAGCGGGAGGTGGGGCCAAAAACATTCAGTACTTC. Its protein product is CASSSVGLAGGGAKNIQYF.

In its sample, this clone was seen once. The chain couples TRBV28 to TRBJ2-1; D tentatively fits TRBD1 or TRBD2 (5 bases each). V was clipped by 3 bases and J by 1 base, with 10 bases between them. Germline V CDR1 and CDR2: MDHEN, SYDVKM. The CDR3 loop spans 15 amino acids. The CDR3 region is CASSFLWGSYNEQFF. CDR3 nucleotides: TGTGCCAGCAGTTTTCTGTGGGGGTCCTACAATGAGCAGTTCTTC.

This clone was observed a handful of times. The chain links TRBV9 to TRBJ1-1; D remains ambiguous. This CDR3 comprises 15 residues. The germline V and J ends were trimmed by 0 bases and 3 bases, with 12 bases remaining between them. The germline CDR1 and CDR2 sequences are SGDLS and YYNGEE. The CDR3 coding sequence is TGTGCCAGCAGCGTAGGGCTCCCTCCGGACACTGAAGCTTTCTTT. Amino acids: CASSVGLPPDTEAFF.

A few counts support this clone. The V and J genes are TRBV2 and TRBJ1-2; no reliable D call. The V gene's germline CDR1 is SNHLY and CDR2 FYNNEI. V was cut by 1 base and J by 4 bases, with 7 bases left in between. This CDR3 region has 13 residues. The CDR3 spells CASSEEQIYGYTF. CDR3 in DNA: TGTGCCAGCAGTGAAGAACAGATCTATGGCTACACCTTC.

This chain uses TRBV27 with TRBJ2-6; D perhaps matches TRBD2 (5 bases). V was shortened by 2 bases and J by 4 bases, with 12 bases between the two germline ends. Germline CDR1 and CDR2: MNHEY and SMNVEV (reference sequence). CDR3 length: 16 amino acids. The CDR3 spells CASSLLEGFGANVLTF. The CDR3 nucleotides read TGTGCCAGCAGTTTACTCGAGGGCTTCGGGGCCAACGTCCTGACTTTC.

The chain carries TRBV7-9 and TRBJ1-5; no clear D gene. Germline CDR1 and CDR2: SEHNR and FQNEAQ (reference sequence). The CDR3 consists of 12 residues. V was shortened by 5 bases and J by 11 bases, with 13 bases between the two germline ends. The CDR3 spells CASSPGPRAQHF. The CDR3 nucleotides read TGTGCCAGCAGCCCCGGGCCGAGGGCCCAGCATTTT.

V is TRBV5-1 and J is TRBJ2-3; D uncertain. The CDR3 runs 15 residues. Trimming cost V 0 bases and J 3 bases, with 11 bases left between them. CDR1 and CDR2 (germline): SGHRS, YFSETQ. The CDR3 sequence is CASSLAVMETDTQYF. For the CDR3, the DNA is TGCGCCAGCAGCTTGGCCGTTATGGAAACAGATACGCAGTATTTT.

The V call is TRBV4-1, the J call TRBJ2-3; TRBD2 matches at 12 bases. Germline V gene sequence: CDR1 MGHRA, CDR2 YSYEKL. The CDR3 consists of 19 residues. The trim removed 0 bases at V and 0 bases at J, leaving 7 bases unmatched. The CDR3 nucleotides are TGCGCCAGCAGCCAAGATCGACTAGCGGGGGCTTATAGCACAGATACGCAGTATTTT. As protein: CASSQDRLAGAYSTDTQYF.

The J gene is TRBJ1-2, the V gene TRBV27; 11 bases agree with TRBD1. Germline V gene data show CDR1 as MNHEY and CDR2 as SMNVEV (reference sequence). This CDR3 spans 15 amino acids. V lost 3 bases, J lost 8 bases, and 8 bases stayed unmatched. For the CDR3, the DNA is TGTGCCAGCAGTTTCGAGGGACAGGGGGTGAGCGGCTACACCTTC. Its translation: CASSFEGQGVSGYTF.

This chain connects TRBV2 to TRBJ2-5; D ambiguous. The CDR3 contains 12 residues. The V gene lost 4 bases and the J gene lost 0 bases, with 3 bases spanning the gap. In germline, CDR1 is SNHLY, CDR2 FYNNEI. The CDR3 loop reads CASSGDQETQYF. Written as DNA, the CDR3 is TGTGCCAGCAGTGGGGACCAAGAGACCCAGTACTTC.

The chain uses TRBV4-3 and TRBJ2-2; D gene ambiguous. V was pared by 0 bases and J by 0 bases, with 8 bases between. Germline CDR1 reads LGHNA; CDR2 reads YSLEER. The CDR3 has 16 residues. For the CDR3, the DNA is TGCGCCAGCAGCCAAGATTACTATTCGAACACCGGGGAGCTGTTTTTT. The encoded protein is CASSQDYYSNTGELFF.

This clone was detected only once. This chain connects TRBV27 to TRBJ1-5; the D gene is possibly TRBD1 (6 bases). The CDR3 is made up of 14 amino acids. V dropped 9 bases and J dropped 3 bases, with 15 bases sitting between them. Germline V CDR1 and CDR2: MNHEY, SMNVEV (reference sequence). The CDR3 spells CASSRGGDNQPQHF. In nucleotides, the CDR3 is TGTGCCAGTTCAAGGGGGGGGGACAATCAGCCCCAGCATTTT.

This clone has a handful of counts. CDR3 amino acids: CASRAFGLDYEQYF. The CDR3, as DNA: TGTGCCAGCAGAGCTTTTGGACTAGACTACGAGCAGTACTTC. This chain uses TRBV2 with TRBJ2-7; 7 positions match TRBD2. The V and J ends lost 6 bases and 3 bases, in that order; junction bases with no gene match: 8. CDR1 and CDR2 (germline): SNHLY, FYNNEI. The CDR3 covers 14 residues.

J is TRBJ2-3 and V is TRBV5-8, with D unclear. The CDR3 has 14 amino acids. Trimming removed 1 base from V and 7 bases from J, with 13 bases in between. The germline V gene encodes CDR1 SGHTS and CDR2 YDEGEE. In DNA, the CDR3 is TGTGCCAGCAGCTTGTATGGAGTAGGATATACGCAGTATTTT. It translates to CASSLYGVGYTQYF.

This sequence joins TRBV19 and TRBJ2-7, with a weak D call TRBD1 (6 bases). Between the trimmed V and J ends, which lost 1 base and 0 bases, there was a span of 10 bases. Per the germline V gene, CDR1 is LNHDA and CDR2 is SQIVND (reference sequence). The CDR3 loop spans 15 amino acids. CDR3 sequence reads: CASSIGQGPSYEQYF. DNA for the CDR3: TGTGCCAGTAGTATAGGGCAGGGGCCCTCCTACGAGCAGTACTTC.

The chain couples TRBV2 to TRBJ2-5; no clear D gene. The tail of the sequence fits TRBJ2-7 better, so the J call may be wrong. Germline V gene lookup returns CDR1 SNHLY and CDR2 FYNNEI. The CDR3 spans 14 residues. The CDR3 DNA reads TGTGCCATCATCGTTAGGCGTGCCTCCTACGAGCAGTACTTC. This sequence encodes CAIIVRRASYEQYF.

The chain couples TRBV6-5 to TRBJ2-1, with D maybe TRBD1 (6 bases). Germline values: CDR1 MNHEY, CDR2 SVGAGI. This CDR3 contains 15 residues. The V end was cut by 4 bases, the J end by 4 bases, with 14 bases between. The CDR3 region is CASSWSRDTYNEQFF. Written as DNA, the CDR3 is TGTGCCAGCAGTTGGAGCCGGGACACTTACAATGAGCAGTTCTTC.

The chain carries TRBV18 and TRBJ1-2; a weak D match, TRBD1 (5 bases). CDR1 is KGHSH and CDR2 is LQKENI in the germline V gene. The length of the CDR3 is 15 residues. Trimming took off 2 bases at V and 0 bases at J, with 10 bases between the two ends. The CDR3 nucleotides read TGTGCCAGCTCACCAAAGGACACCACTAACTATGGCTACACCTTC. Residues: CASSPKDTTNYGYTF.

The CDR3 sequence: CASSFVRGLANEQFF. Written as DNA, the CDR3 is TGTGCCAGCAGTTTTGTCCGGGGCCTTGCCAATGAGCAGTTCTTC. The rearrangement uses TRBV28 and TRBJ2-1; D is tentatively TRBD1 or TRBD2 (5 bases each). CDR1 and CDR2 (germline): MDHEN, SYDVKM. The CDR3 is 15 amino acids. Trimming took off 3 bases at V and 6 bases at J, with 15 bases between the two ends.

The rearrangement links TRBV18 to TRBJ1-1; D possibly corresponds to TRBD1 (6 bases). The CDR3 contains 16 residues. The V gene's germline CDR1 is KGHSH and CDR2 LQKENI. V lost 3 bases, J lost 1 base, and 15 bases lay in between. In nucleotides, the CDR3 is TGTGCCAGCTCACCTCTTCAGGGGTCGGGGAACACTGAAGCTTTCTTT. Translated: CASSPLQGSGNTEAFF.

The CDR3 protein is CASSIIVGTGNYEQYF. The DNA for the CDR3 is TGTGCCAGTAGTATAATAGTTGGGACAGGGAACTACGAGCAGTACTTC. V gene TRBV19 combines with J gene TRBJ2-7; 9 bases are a match to TRBD1. Per germline, CDR1 LNHDA and CDR2 SQIVND (reference sequence). The CDR3 has 16 residues. V was pared by 2 bases and J by 3 bases, with 8 bases of the junction left unmatched.

The chain combines TRBV28 with TRBJ2-7, with a weak D call TRBD1 (6 bases). There are 13 residues in the CDR3. V lost 3 bases and J lost 5, with 11 bases in between. Germline CDR1 MDHEN, CDR2 SYDVKM. The CDR3 reads CASSFYRVDEQYF. The DNA of the CDR3 is TGTGCCAGCAGTTTTTACAGGGTCGACGAGCAGTACTTC.

The V and J genes are TRBV2 and TRBJ2-7; D is unclear. CDR1 and CDR2 (germline): SNHLY, FYNNEI. V dropped 4 bases and J dropped 6 bases, with 10 bases sitting between them. CDR3 length equals 12 residues. For the CDR3, the DNA is TGTGCCAGCAGTGCGGGCTTTGGCGAGCAGTACTTC. Its protein is CASSAGFGEQYF.

The chain combines TRBV7-2 with TRBJ2-1; 7 positions match TRBD2. The CDR3 totals 15 residues. In germline, CDR1 is SGHTA, CDR2 FQGNSA. V lost 7 bases to trimming and J lost 5 bases; unmatched junction nucleotides: 11. CDR3: CASTPWLSGDNEQFF. The CDR3 region has the DNA TGTGCCAGCACCCCGTGGTTGAGCGGGGACAATGAGCAGTTCTTC.